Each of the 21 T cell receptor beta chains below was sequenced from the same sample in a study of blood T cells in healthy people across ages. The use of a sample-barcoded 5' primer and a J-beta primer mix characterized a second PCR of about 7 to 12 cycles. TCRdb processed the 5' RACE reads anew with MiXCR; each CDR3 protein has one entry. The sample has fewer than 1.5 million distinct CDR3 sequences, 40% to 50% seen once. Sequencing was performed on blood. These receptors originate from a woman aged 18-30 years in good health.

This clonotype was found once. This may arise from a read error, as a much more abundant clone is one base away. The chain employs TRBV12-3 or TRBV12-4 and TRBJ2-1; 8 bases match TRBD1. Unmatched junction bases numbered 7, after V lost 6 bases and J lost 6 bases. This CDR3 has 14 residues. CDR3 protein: CASSVSDRGNEQFF. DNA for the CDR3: TGTGCCAGCAGCGTCTCTGACAGGGGCAATGAGCAGTTCTTC.

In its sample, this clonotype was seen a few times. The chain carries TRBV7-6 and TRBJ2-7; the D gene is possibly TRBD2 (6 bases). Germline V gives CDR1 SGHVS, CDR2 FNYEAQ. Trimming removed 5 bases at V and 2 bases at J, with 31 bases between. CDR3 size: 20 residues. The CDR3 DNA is TGTGCCAGCAGCCTCCGTAGGTATGATAGTGTGGCGGGGCCGACCTACGAGCAGTACTTC. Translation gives CASSLRRYDSVAGPTYEQYF.

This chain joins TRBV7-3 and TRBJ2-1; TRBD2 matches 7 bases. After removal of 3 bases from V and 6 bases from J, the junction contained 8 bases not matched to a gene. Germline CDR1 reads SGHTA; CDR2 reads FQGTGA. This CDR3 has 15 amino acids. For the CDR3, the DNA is TGTGCCAGCAGCTTTAACGGGGGGAAGAGCAATGAGCAGTTCTTC. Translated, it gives CASSFNGGKSNEQFF. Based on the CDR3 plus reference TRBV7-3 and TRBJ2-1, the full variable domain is GAGVSQTPSNKVTEKGKYVELRCDPISGHTALYWYRQSLGQGPEFLIYFQGTGAADDSGLPNDRFFAVRPEGSVSTLKIQRTERGDSAVYLCASSFNGGKSNEQFFGPGTRLTVL.

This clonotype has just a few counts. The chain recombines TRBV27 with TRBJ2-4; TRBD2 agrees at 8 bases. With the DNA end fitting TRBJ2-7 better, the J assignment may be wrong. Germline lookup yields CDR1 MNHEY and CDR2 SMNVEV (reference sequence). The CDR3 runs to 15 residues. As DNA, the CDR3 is TGTGCCAGCAGTCCCCAAGCGGGAGTGACCTACGAGCAGTACTTC. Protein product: CASSPQAGVTYEQYF.

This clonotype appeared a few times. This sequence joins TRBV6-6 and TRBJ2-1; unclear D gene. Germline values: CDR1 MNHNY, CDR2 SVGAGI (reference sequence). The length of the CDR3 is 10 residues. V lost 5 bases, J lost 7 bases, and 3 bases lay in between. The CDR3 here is CASSKNEQFF. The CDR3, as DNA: TGTGCCAGCAGTAAGAATGAGCAGTTCTTC.

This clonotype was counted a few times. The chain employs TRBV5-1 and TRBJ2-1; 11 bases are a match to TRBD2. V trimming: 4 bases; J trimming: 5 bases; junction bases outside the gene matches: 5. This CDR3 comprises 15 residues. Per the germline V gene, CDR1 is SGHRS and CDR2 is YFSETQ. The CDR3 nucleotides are TGCGCCAGCAGCCCTATAGCGGGGGGGCACAATGAGCAGTTCTTC. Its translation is CASSPIAGGHNEQFF.

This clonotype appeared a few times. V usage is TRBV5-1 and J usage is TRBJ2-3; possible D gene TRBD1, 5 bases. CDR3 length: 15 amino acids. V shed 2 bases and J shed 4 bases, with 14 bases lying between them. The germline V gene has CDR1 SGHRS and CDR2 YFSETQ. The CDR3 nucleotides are TGCGCCAGCAGCTTCTGGGGCAGTTACGCAGATACGCAGTATTTT. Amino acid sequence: CASSFWGSYADTQYF.

The CDR3: CSASPPDRTNNYEQYF. CDR3 nucleotides: TGCAGTGCTAGCCCCCCCGACAGAACTAATAACTACGAGCAGTACTTC. V is TRBV20-1 and J is TRBJ2-4; D is possibly TRBD1 (5 bases). With the DNA end fitting TRBJ2-7 better, the J assignment may be wrong. CDR1 is DFQATT and CDR2 is SNEGSKA in the germline V gene (reference sequence). CDR3 length: 16 residues.

The chain's CDR3 is CAISPRGETQYF. CDR3 nucleotide sequence: TGTGCCATCAGCCCTAGGGGAGAGACCCAGTACTTC. The chain links TRBV10-3 to TRBJ2-5, with a weak D call TRBD1 (5 bases). The CDR3 has 12 amino acids. V shed 6 bases and J shed 4 bases, with 9 bases lying between them. Germline CDR1 reads ENHRY; CDR2 reads SYGVKD.

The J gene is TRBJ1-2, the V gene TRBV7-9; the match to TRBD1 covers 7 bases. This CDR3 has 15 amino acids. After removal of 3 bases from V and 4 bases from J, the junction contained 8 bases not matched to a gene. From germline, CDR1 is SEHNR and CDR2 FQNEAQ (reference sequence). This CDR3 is CASSFDLEGAYGYTF. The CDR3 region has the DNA TGTGCCAGCAGCTTCGATCTCGAGGGGGCCTATGGCTACACCTTC.

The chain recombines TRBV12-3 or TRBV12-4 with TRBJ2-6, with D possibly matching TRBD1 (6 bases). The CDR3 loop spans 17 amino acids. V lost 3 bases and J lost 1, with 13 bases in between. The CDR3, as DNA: TGTGCCAGCAGTTTCCAAGCAGGGACATCTGGGGCCAACGTCCTGACTTTC. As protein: CASSFQAGTSGANVLTF.

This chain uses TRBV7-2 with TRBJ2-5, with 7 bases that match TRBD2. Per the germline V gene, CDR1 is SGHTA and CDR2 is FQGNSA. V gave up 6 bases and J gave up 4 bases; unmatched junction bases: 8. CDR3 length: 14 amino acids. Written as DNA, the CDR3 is TGTGCCAGCAGAGTTATAGGGGAGGGAGAGACCCAGTACTTC. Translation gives CASRVIGEGETQYF.

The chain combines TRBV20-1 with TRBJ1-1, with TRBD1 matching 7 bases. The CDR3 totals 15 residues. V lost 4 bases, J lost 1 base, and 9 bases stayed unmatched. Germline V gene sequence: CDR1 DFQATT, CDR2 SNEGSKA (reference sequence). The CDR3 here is CSATPPGQRNTEAFF. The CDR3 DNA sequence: TGCAGTGCTACCCCCCCGGGACAGAGGAACACTGAAGCTTTCTTT.

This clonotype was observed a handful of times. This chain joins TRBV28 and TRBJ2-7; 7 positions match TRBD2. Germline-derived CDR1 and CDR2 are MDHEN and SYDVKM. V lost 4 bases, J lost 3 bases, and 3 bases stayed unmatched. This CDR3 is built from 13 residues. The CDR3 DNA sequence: TGTGCCAGCAGTTGGGAGCGGGACTACGAGCAGTACTTC. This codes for CASSWERDYEQYF.

CDR3 region: CASSQGGPVGSFF. CDR3 DNA sequence: TGTGCCAGCAGCCAAGGAGGGCCCGTCGGATCTTTCTTT. This sequence joins TRBV14 and TRBJ1-1; D gene unclear. Germline assignment: CDR1 SGHDN and CDR2 FVKESK. The V and J ends lost 1 base and 12 bases respectively, with 15 bases between them. The CDR3 extends over 13 amino acids.

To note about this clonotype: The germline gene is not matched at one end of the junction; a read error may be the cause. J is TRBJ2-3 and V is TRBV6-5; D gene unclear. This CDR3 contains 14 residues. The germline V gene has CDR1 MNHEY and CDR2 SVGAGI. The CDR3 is CASSRRRTSDAQYF. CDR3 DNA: TGTGCCAGCAGTCGGCGGCGGACCTCAGATGCGCAGTATTTT.

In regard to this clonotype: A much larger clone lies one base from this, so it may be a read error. The CDR3 sequence: CATSEFGASYNEQYF. In DNA form, the CDR3 reads TGTGCCACCAGTGAATTCGGAGCCTCCTACAATGAGCAGTACTTC. This chain uses TRBV24-1 with TRBJ2-1; D is undetermined. The DNA matches TRBJ2-7 better at its end, which makes the J call doubtful. The CDR3 covers 15 residues. Germline V gives CDR1 KGHDR, CDR2 SFDVKD.

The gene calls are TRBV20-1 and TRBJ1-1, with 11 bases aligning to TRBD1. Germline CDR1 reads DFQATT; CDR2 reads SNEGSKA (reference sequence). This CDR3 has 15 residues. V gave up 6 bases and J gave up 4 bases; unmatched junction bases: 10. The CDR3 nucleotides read TGCAGTGCCACGGACAGGGGGCGATTGGGCACTGAAGCTTTCTTT. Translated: CSATDRGRLGTEAFF.

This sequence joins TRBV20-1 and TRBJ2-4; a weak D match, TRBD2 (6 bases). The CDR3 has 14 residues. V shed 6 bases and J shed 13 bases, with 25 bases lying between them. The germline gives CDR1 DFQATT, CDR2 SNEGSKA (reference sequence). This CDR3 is CSASGTQSINEQYF. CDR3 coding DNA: TGCAGTGCCAGTGGGACTCAGTCGATCAATGAGCAGTACTTC.

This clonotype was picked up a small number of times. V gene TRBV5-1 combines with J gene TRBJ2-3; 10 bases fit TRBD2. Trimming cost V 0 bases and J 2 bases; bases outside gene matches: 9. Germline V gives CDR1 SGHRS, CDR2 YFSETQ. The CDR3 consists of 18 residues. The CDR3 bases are TGCGCCAGCAGCTTGGAGTCCAGAGGACTAGCGGCCACAGATACGCAGTATTTT. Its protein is CASSLESRGLAATDTQYF.

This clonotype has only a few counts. CDR3 coding DNA: TGCAGCGTTGTTGAGTACTCCTACGAGCAGTACTTC. Translation gives CSVVEYSYEQYF. The J gene is TRBJ2-7, the V gene TRBV29-1; the D is unclear. CDR1 and CDR2 from the germline V gene are SQVTM and ANQGSEA. This CDR3 is 12 amino acids long. V lost 4 bases, J lost 0 bases, and 7 bases lay in between.